This TCR beta chain is drawn from a study of early stage breast cancer tumors. This CDR3 is built from 15 residues. The germline V gene has CDR1 SGHTA and CDR2 FQGNSA. The V gene end was trimmed by 5 bases and the J gene end by 3 bases; junction bases not matched to a gene: 5. Study outcomes and limitations: Enriched TCRB sequences shared across patients were mostly commonly generated sequences.

A note on this clone: Its target is not known.

Sequenced by immunoSEQ multiplex PCR; TCRdb stores in-frame clones only, minus some. The sample comprises fewer than 15,000 clones, approximately 88% of which are singletons, and more than 4% rests with the top ten. Enough DNA from normal breast tissue often took about 100-320 mg. The sequenced sample consisted of normal breast tissue next to the tumor. The sequence derives from a person aged 30 to 40 with breast cancer. The chain has TRBV7-2 and TRBJ2-2; 8 nucleotides agree with TRBD1. DNA of the CDR3: TGTGCCAGCAGCGCGGACAGGGTGCACACCGGGGAGCTGTTTTTT. Protein product: CASSADRVHTGELFF.